A single sample gave rise to the 30 T cell receptor beta chains below, sequenced in a study of CD8+CD57+ T cells in acquired aplastic anemia. For sequencing, patients were chosen who had shown expansion of CD8+CD57+ cells by flow cytometry. Investigators profiled TCR beta VDJ and CDR3 from genomic DNA template. TCRdb fed the reads into MiXCR, producing one record per CDR3 protein. The table has about 160,000 distinct CDR3 sequences, roughly 48% seen once. The source material was sorted CD4+, CD8+, or CD8+CD57+ T cells (not recorded which) from PBMCs. The receptors derive from a human donor with aplastic anemia.

The chain combines TRBV20-1 with TRBJ2-2, with 9 nucleotides matching TRBD1. The length of the CDR3 is 16 residues. CDR1 is DFQATT, CDR2 SNEGSKA, per germline (reference sequence). With V trimmed by 0 bases and J by 2 bases, 4 bases remained unmatched. CDR3 in amino acids: CSARDWGQGNTGELFF. In nucleotides, the CDR3 is TGCAGTGCTAGAGATTGGGGACAGGGTAACACCGGGGAGCTGTTTTTT.

The chain is built from TRBV27 and TRBJ1-4; D possibly corresponds to TRBD1 (5 bases). CDR1 MNHEY and CDR2 SMNVEV come from the germline V gene (reference sequence). V was trimmed by 4 bases and J by 2 bases, leaving 8 bases between them. The CDR3 runs 14 residues. CDR3 protein: CASSSGQTNEKLFF. The CDR3 nucleotides read TGTGCCAGCAGTTCGGGGCAGACTAATGAAAAACTGTTTTTT.

This clonotype was seen a few times. The V gene is TRBV27, the J gene TRBJ2-7, with a weak D call TRBD1 (6 bases). This CDR3 has 13 amino acids. Germline-derived CDR1 and CDR2 are MNHEY and SMNVEV (reference sequence). Trimming shortened V by 7 bases and J by 6 bases, and 16 bases separated the two germline ends. The CDR3 nucleotides are TGTGCCAGCAAGGACACAGGGTTTCGCGAGCAGTACTTC. Translated: CASKDTGFREQYF.

This clonotype was observed a few times. The genes are TRBV28 and TRBJ1-1, with D maybe TRBD1 (6 bases). V dropped 5 bases and J dropped 5 bases, with 30 bases sitting between them. This CDR3 is 19 amino acids long. The germline gives CDR1 MDHEN, CDR2 SYDVKM. The CDR3 here is CASSPSDRTIGLEGTEAFF. DNA of the CDR3: TGTGCCAGCAGTCCATCTGACAGGACCATCGGGCTAGAGGGGACTGAAGCTTTCTTT.

The chain is built from TRBV11-2 and TRBJ2-7; the D gene is possibly TRBD1 (6 bases). V lost 1 base and J lost 4, with 20 bases in between. The CDR3 is 17 residues long. CDR1 and CDR2 (germline): SGHAT, FQNNGV. Here the CDR3 DNA reads TGTGCCAGCAGCTTAGTTCCGGGGACAAAGCGGACTTACGAGCAGTACTTC. Protein: CASSLVPGTKRTYEQYF.

J is TRBJ2-7 and V is TRBV29-1, with 7 bases identical to TRBD1. V trimming: 5 bases; J trimming: 5 bases; junction bases outside the gene matches: 9. CDR1 SQVTM and CDR2 ANQGSEA come from the germline V gene. This CDR3 region has 13 residues. The CDR3: CSVSPSGTDEQYF. CDR3 DNA: TGCAGCGTTTCCCCGTCCGGGACAGACGAGCAGTACTTC.

Turning to this clonotype: A read error may be the cause here, since a much bigger clone is one base away. This chain joins TRBV7-8 and TRBJ1-4; 11 bases align to TRBD1. CDR3 length: 16 residues. Germline-derived CDR1 and CDR2 are SGHVS and FQNEAQ. The CDR3 is CASGLAGTGGNEKLFF. The CDR3 region has the DNA TGTGCCAGCGGCTTAGCAGGGACAGGGGGGAATGAAAAACTGTTTTTT.

This clonotype was detected ten times or more. The V call is TRBV7-9, the J call TRBJ1-5; TRBD1 might be the D (6 bases). The CDR3 consists of 14 residues. Trimming removed 5 bases at V and 1 base at J, with 9 bases between. Germline V gives CDR1 SEHNR, CDR2 FQNEAQ (reference sequence). Here the CDR3 reads CASSHQGSNQPQHF. CDR3 bases: TGTGCCAGCAGCCACCAGGGGAGCAATCAGCCCCAGCATTTT.

The chain employs TRBV20-1 and TRBJ2-7, with 8 bases matching TRBD1. This CDR3 region has 13 residues. Germline V gene data show CDR1 as DFQATT and CDR2 as SNEGSKA (reference sequence). Trimming took 6 bases from V and 3 from J; bases not matched to a gene: 7. The CDR3 nucleotides are TGCAGTGCCCCCGGACAGGGCATCTACGAGCAGTACTTC. It yields the protein CSAPGQGIYEQYF.

The rearrangement uses TRBV19 and TRBJ2-2; no clear D. The CDR3 length is 12 residues. V dropped 6 bases and J dropped 3 bases, with 5 bases sitting between them. Germline-derived CDR1 and CDR2 are LNHDA and SQIVND (reference sequence). As DNA, the CDR3 is TGTGCCAGTAGCCCGGACACCGGGGAGCTGTTTTTT. Amino acid sequence: CASSPDTGELFF.

V is TRBV10-3 and J is TRBJ1-1, with 8 bases fitting TRBD1. V gave up 3 bases and J gave up 4 bases; unmatched junction bases: 4. The CDR3 is made up of 14 amino acids. From germline, CDR1 is ENHRY and CDR2 SYGVKD. The CDR3 protein is CAISDYDRGTEAFF. CDR3 DNA: TGTGCCATCAGTGATTACGACAGGGGCACTGAAGCTTTCTTT.

The chain uses TRBV11-1 and TRBJ2-5; 9 bases fit TRBD1. J gave up 0 bases and V 4 bases, and 18 bases lay outside the gene matches. CDR1 is SGHAT and CDR2 is FQDESV in the germline V gene (reference sequence). This CDR3 spans 20 amino acids. In nucleotides, the CDR3 is TGTGCCAGCAGCTCCGGGGACAGGGTTCCCTTGTGTCCTGACCAAGAGACCCAGTACTTC. Amino acids: CASSSGDRVPLCPDQETQYF.

This chain links TRBV28 with TRBJ1-5, with D perhaps matching TRBD1 (5 bases). The CDR3 consists of 13 residues. Germline CDR1 reads MDHEN; CDR2 reads SYDVKM. V gave up 7 bases and J gave up 3 bases, with 10 bases separating them. CDR3 nucleotide sequence: TGTGCCAGCAAGTCAGGGCCCAATCAGCCCCAGCATTTT. It specifies CASKSGPNQPQHF. The complete variable domain, with remaining parts taken from reference TRBV28 and TRBJ1-5, reads DVKVTQSSRYLVKRTGEKVFLECVQDMDHENMFWYRQDPGLGLRLIYFSYDVKMKEKGDIPEGYSVSREKKERFSLILESASTNQTSMYLCASKSGPNQPQHFGDGTRLSIL.

On this clonotype itself: An end of the junction does not agree with germline; a read error may underlie this. The chain couples TRBV29-1 to TRBJ2-7, with 10 bases matching TRBD1. The germline V gene has CDR1 SQVTM and CDR2 ANQGSEA. CDR3 length equals 11 residues. The CDR3 protein is CSVEILGTGDF. In nucleotides, the CDR3 is TGCAGCGTTGAAATCTTAGGGACAGGGGACTTC.

This clonotype was recorded at least ten times. The chain links TRBV5-1 to TRBJ2-1; 10 bases are shared with TRBD2. This CDR3 has 16 residues. The junction had 4 bases not matched to a gene; V was cut back by 0 bases and J by 4 bases. The germline V gene encodes CDR1 SGHRS and CDR2 YFSETQ. CDR3 DNA: TGCGCCAGCAGCTTGGAAGTTAGCGGGGGGTACAATGAGCAGTTCTTC. Translation: CASSLEVSGGYNEQFF.

The V gene is TRBV20-1, the J gene TRBJ1-2; 8 nucleotides line up with TRBD1. This CDR3 spans 14 amino acids. Germline CDR1 DFQATT, CDR2 SNEGSKA (reference sequence). Trimming at V came to 6 bases and at J to 0 bases, leaving 6 bases not matched to a gene. The CDR3 region has the DNA TGCAGTGCCGGGAGGGACAGGCCTAACTATGGCTACACCTTC. Its translation is CSAGRDRPNYGYTF.

There are a few counts of this clonotype. This rearrangement joins TRBV7-8 to TRBJ2-7, with 8 bases lining up with TRBD2. CDR1 SGHVS and CDR2 FQNEAQ come from the germline V gene. V lost 5 bases, J lost 3 bases, and 6 bases stayed unmatched. CDR3 length: 14 residues. CDR3 DNA: TGTGCCAGCAGCCCGGACAGCGGGAGCTACGAGCAGTACTTC. Its protein product is CASSPDSGSYEQYF. Supplemented by reference TRBV7-8 and TRBJ2-7, the full variable domain reads GAGVSQSPRYKVAKRGQDVALRCDPISGHVSLFWYQQALGQGPEFLTYFQNEAQLDKSGLPSDRFFAERPEGSVSTLKIQRTQQEDSAVYLCASSPDSGSYEQYFGPGTRLTVT.

This clonotype occurred many times. CDR3 region: CASSFGGSTDTQYF. The CDR3 DNA reads TGTGCCAGCAGCTTCGGCGGTAGCACAGATACGCAGTATTTT. The chain recombines TRBV11-2 with TRBJ2-3; D gene unclear. Trimming shortened V by 3 bases and J by 0 bases, and 7 bases separated the two germline ends. CDR3 length equals 14 residues. Germline V gene data show CDR1 as SGHAT and CDR2 as FQNNGV.

As concerns this clonotype: It is likely a read error, because the conserved phenylalanine at the end of the CDR3 is missing. The CDR3 bases are TGTGCCAGCAGCGACCCCACCGGGACGGTTACCTACGAGCAGTACCTC. Encoded protein: CASSDPTGTVTYEQYL. The rearrangement uses TRBV25-1 and TRBJ2-7; D is tentatively TRBD1 or TRBD2 (5 bases each). There are 16 residues in the CDR3. The germline V gene encodes CDR1 MGHDK and CDR2 SYGVNS. Trimming removed 6 bases from V and 2 bases from J, with 20 bases in between.

As to this clonotype: A read error may account for a junction end that differs from germline. The V call is TRBV24-1, the J call TRBJ1-5; D call uncertain. This CDR3 is 16 amino acids long. Germline V gene lookup returns CDR1 KGHDR and CDR2 SFDVKD. CDR3 DNA: TGCGCCAGCAGCCAAGATCCGGGAGGGCACAATCAGCCCCAGCATTTT. This gives the protein CASSQDPGGHNQPQHF.

J is TRBJ1-4 and V is TRBV29-1; tentatively, D is TRBD1 (5 bases). With 4 bases removed from V and 4 bases from J, the gap between germline ends came to 16 bases. This CDR3 contains 15 residues. Per germline, CDR1 SQVTM and CDR2 ANQGSEA. In DNA form, the CDR3 reads TGCAGCGTTGGTAGAGGGGCCTCCGGTAATGAAAAACTGTTTTTT. Residues: CSVGRGASGNEKLFF. The full variable domain, completed using reference TRBV29-1 and TRBJ1-4, is SAVISQKPSRDICQRGTSLTIQCQVDSQVTMMFWYRQQPGQSLTLIATANQGSEATYESGFVIDKFPISRPNLTFSTLTVSNMSPEDSSIYLCSVGRGASGNEKLFFGSGTQLSVL.

To note about this clonotype: The CDR3 ends on some other residue instead of the conserved phenylalanine or tryptophan, so this is likely a read error. The genes are TRBV14 and TRBJ2-7; either TRBD1 or TRBD2 may supply D (5 bases each). This CDR3 has 15 amino acids. Germline CDR1 SGHDN, CDR2 FVKESK. The CDR3 loop is CASNQGRGESDEQYS. CDR3 in DNA: TGTGCCAGCAACCAAGGTAGGGGAGAGTCGGACGAGCAGTACTCC.

This clonotype was seen ten or more times. The chain is built from TRBV5-4 and TRBJ2-5; no firm D call. Trimming left V 0 bases short and J 4 bases short, with 10 bases between. Germline V lookup: CDR1 SGHNT, CDR2 YYREEE (reference sequence). The CDR3 has 14 residues. The CDR3 loop reads CASSLAGQLETQYF. For the CDR3, the DNA is TGTGCCAGCAGCTTGGCGGGTCAACTAGAGACCCAGTACTTC.

This clonotype was recorded at least ten times. This rearrangement joins TRBV7-2 to TRBJ2-3, with D perhaps TRBD1 (6 bases). The CDR3 is made up of 14 amino acids. Germline CDR1 and CDR2: SGHTA and FQGNSA. V was shortened by 5 bases and J by 2 bases, with 11 bases between the two germline ends. CDR3 in DNA: TGTGCCAGCAGCCCGGGACAATTCACAGATACGCAGTATTTT. Translated, it gives CASSPGQFTDTQYF.

This clonotype was detected many times. The chain joins TRBV7-9 to TRBJ2-3; D might be TRBD1 (6 bases). The CDR3 has 16 amino acids. V was trimmed by 5 bases and J by 2 bases, leaving 17 bases between them. Germline CDR1 SEHNR, CDR2 FQNEAQ (reference sequence). The CDR3 coding sequence is TGTGCCAGCAGCCTGGGACACCTTTCAGCCACAGATACGCAGTATTTT. This encodes CASSLGHLSATDTQYF.

This clonotype was observed many times. The rearrangement uses TRBV15 and TRBJ2-1, with unresolved D. Germline CDR1 and CDR2: LNHNV and YYDKDF (reference sequence). Trimming stripped 4 bases from V and 2 bases from J, with 9 bases between. There are 14 residues in the CDR3. CDR3 coding DNA: TGTGCCACCAGCATCTGGGTCCCCTACAATGAGCAGTTCTTC. Translation gives CATSIWVPYNEQFF.

The V gene is TRBV24-1, the J gene TRBJ2-1, with 9 bases aligning to TRBD1. The germline V gene has CDR1 KGHDR and CDR2 SFDVKD. Trimming cost V 4 bases and J 3 bases; bases outside gene matches: 0. The CDR3 is made up of 14 amino acids. CDR3 nucleotides: TGTGCCACCAGTGAGGGACAGGGCTACAATGAGCAGTTCTTC. This translates into CATSEGQGYNEQFF.

This clonotype was observed at least ten times. The chain carries TRBV6-2 or TRBV6-3 and TRBJ2-2; D might be TRBD2 (5 bases). The ends were cut back, 11 bases at V and 4 bases at J, with 11 bases in the middle. CDR3 length: 12 residues. Per germline, CDR1 MNHEY and CDR2 SVGEGT. DNA of the CDR3: TGTGCCGGCGGGTACGGCACCGGGGAGCTGTTTTTT. Encoded protein: CAGGYGTGELFF.

This sequence joins TRBV2 and TRBJ2-7, with 8 bases that match TRBD2. Germline V lookup: CDR1 SNHLY, CDR2 FYNNEI. The length of the CDR3 is 15 residues. The trim removed 7 bases at V and 1 base at J, leaving 9 bases unmatched. The CDR3 sequence is CASTENGGASYEQYF. CDR3 DNA: TGTGCCAGCACCGAGAACGGGGGGGCTTCCTACGAGCAGTACTTC.

In this sample, this clonotype turned up many times. The chain employs TRBV2 and TRBJ1-6; maybe TRBD1 (5 bases). This CDR3 has 14 amino acids. The V end lost 7 bases, the J end lost 7 bases, and 14 bases lay between the germline ends. CDR1 is SNHLY, CDR2 FYNNEI, per germline. The CDR3 sequence is CASKPDSWNSPLHF. CDR3 DNA: TGTGCCAGCAAGCCCGACAGTTGGAATTCACCCCTCCACTTT.